These 10 T cell receptor beta chains share one sample of origin, sequenced in a study of blood T cells in healthy people across ages. Then a second PCR, running about 6 to 12 cycles, was carried out with a sample-barcoded 5' primer and a J-beta primer mix. TCRdb reprocessed the 5' RACE reads with MiXCR, giving one entry per CDR3 protein. The sample yields roughly 680,000 distinct CDR3 sequences, around 49% seen once. The sample was blood. All receptors derive from a woman in her sixties in good health.

The chain has TRBV4-1 and TRBJ2-1; tentative D call: TRBD1 (5 bases). The V gene lost 0 bases and the J gene lost 4 bases, with 16 bases spanning the gap. The CDR3 runs to 17 residues. Germline lookup yields CDR1 MGHRA and CDR2 YSYEKL. This CDR3 reads CASSQEPLGVGYNEQFF. DNA of the CDR3: TGCGCCAGCAGCCAAGAGCCCCTAGGGGTTGGATACAATGAGCAGTTCTTC.

The CDR3 sequence: CASSLIGRGNQETQYF. In DNA, the CDR3 is TGCGCCAGCAGCTTGATAGGCAGGGGGAACCAAGAGACCCAGTACTTC. This chain uses TRBV5-1 with TRBJ2-5, with TRBD1 matching over 7 bases. J lost 0 bases, V lost 1 base, and 6 bases had no gene match. In germline, CDR1 is SGHRS, CDR2 YFSETQ. The CDR3 is made up of 16 amino acids.

The chain is built from TRBV24-1 and TRBJ2-1; tentative D call: TRBD2 (8 bases). V lost 9 bases, J lost 4 bases, and 18 bases lay in between. The CDR3 contains 15 residues. CDR1 and CDR2 from the germline V gene are KGHDR and SFDVKD. The CDR3 nucleotides are TGTGCCACCGGGCCCTTAGCGGGACAGTACAATGAGCAGTTCTTC. This codes for CATGPLAGQYNEQFF.

The chain carries TRBV7-2 and TRBJ2-5; 9 bases line up with TRBD2. This CDR3 comprises 17 residues. J lost 0 bases, V lost 7 bases, and 12 bases had no gene match. Germline V gives CDR1 SGHTA, CDR2 FQGNSA. CDR3 amino acids: CASTQGLAGPYQETQYF. CDR3 DNA sequence: TGTGCCAGCACCCAGGGCCTAGCGGGACCGTACCAAGAGACCCAGTACTTC.

The J gene is TRBJ2-2, the V gene TRBV4-3; no clear D. This CDR3 contains 15 residues. Germline CDR1 LGHNA, CDR2 YSLEER. Deletions cut 4 bases from V and 3 bases from J, with 12 bases between. This CDR3 is CASSLKYGDTGELFF. CDR3 sequence (DNA): TGCGCCAGCAGCCTGAAATATGGGGACACCGGGGAGCTGTTTTTT.

The rearrangement links TRBV7-9 to TRBJ2-4, with no clear D. Near its end, the DNA agrees better with TRBJ2-7, so the J call may be wrong. Germline assignment: CDR1 SEHNR and CDR2 FQNEAQ (reference sequence). The CDR3 extends over 14 amino acids. CDR3 loop: CASSPSKPFGEQYF. For the CDR3, the DNA is TGTGCCAGCAGCCCCAGTAAGCCCTTTGGCGAGCAGTACTTC.

The genes are TRBV10-3 and TRBJ2-5; tentatively, D is TRBD2 (6 bases). The length of the CDR3 is 16 residues. V dropped 3 bases and J dropped 0 bases, with 14 bases sitting between them. CDR1 ENHRY and CDR2 SYGVKD come from the germline V gene. The CDR3 loop is CAISDLDREYQETQYF. DNA of the CDR3: TGTGCCATCAGTGATTTGGACCGGGAGTACCAAGAGACCCAGTACTTC.

V is TRBV29-1 and J is TRBJ2-7; unclear D gene. The V and J ends lost 4 bases and 0 bases respectively, with 16 bases between them. Germline V gene sequence: CDR1 SQVTM, CDR2 ANQGSEA. The CDR3 is 15 residues long. As DNA, the CDR3 is TGCAGCGTTGGAGGAGTGGCGAAGGGCTCCTACGAGCAGTACTTC. This sequence encodes CSVGGVAKGSYEQYF.

The chain uses TRBV4-2 and TRBJ2-5; 8 bases agree with TRBD1. V gave up 2 bases and J gave up 5 bases; unmatched junction bases: 7. Looked up from germline, CDR1 is LGHNA and CDR2 is YNFKEQ. This CDR3 is 15 amino acids long. The CDR3 nucleotides are TGTGCCAGCAGCCAAAGGACAGGGTATCTTGAGACCCAGTACTTC. Its protein product is CASSQRTGYLETQYF.

Worth noting for this clonotype: A much larger clone differs by one base, so this may be a read error. V usage is TRBV9 and J usage is TRBJ2-6; D might be TRBD1 (5 bases). Germline assignment: CDR1 SGDLS and CDR2 YYNGEE. Trimming stripped 6 bases from V and 3 bases from J, with 19 bases between. This CDR3 has 17 amino acids. CDR3 in amino acids: CASNALFREGGANVLTF. As DNA, the CDR3 is TGTGCCAGCAACGCACTATTCAGGGAAGGTGGGGCCAACGTCCTGACTTTC.